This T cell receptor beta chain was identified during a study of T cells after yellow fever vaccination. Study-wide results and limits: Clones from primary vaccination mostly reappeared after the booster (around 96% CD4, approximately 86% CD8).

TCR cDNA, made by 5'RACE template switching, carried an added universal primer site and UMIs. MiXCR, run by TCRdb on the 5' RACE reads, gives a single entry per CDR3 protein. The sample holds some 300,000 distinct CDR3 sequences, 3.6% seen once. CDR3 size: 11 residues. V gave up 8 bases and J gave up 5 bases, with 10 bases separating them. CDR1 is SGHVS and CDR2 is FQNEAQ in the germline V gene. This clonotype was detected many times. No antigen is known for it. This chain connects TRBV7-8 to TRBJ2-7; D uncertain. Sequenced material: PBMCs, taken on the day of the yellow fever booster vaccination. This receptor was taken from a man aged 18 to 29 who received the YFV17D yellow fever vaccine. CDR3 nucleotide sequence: TGTGCCAGCCGCCTCCAGAACGAGCAGTACTTC. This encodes CASRLQNEQYF.